This T cell receptor (beta chain) is drawn from a study of T cells after yellow fever vaccination. The overall study: Fractions low in cell number were prepared with SMART-Seq v4 Ultra Low Input.

Via MiXCR, TCRdb re-called the 5' RACE reads, giving one row per CDR3 protein. The sample consists of nearly 550,000 distinct CDR3 sequences, less than 20% of them appearing once. This clonotype was seen more than once but under ten times. The germline gives CDR1 GTSNPN, CDR2 SVGIG (reference sequence). The CDR3 is made up of 11 amino acids. V shed 5 bases and J shed 8 bases, with 12 bases lying between them. The material sequenced was PBMCs, taken 15 days after the yellow fever booster vaccination. The sequence derives from a man aged 30 to 45 who received the YFV17D yellow fever vaccine. The chain joins TRBV30 to TRBJ1-2; TRBD1 is a possible D gene (5 bases). In nucleotides, the CDR3 is TGTGCCTGGTCCTGGGGGGAGGGCTACACCTTC. Protein sequence: CAWSWGEGYTF. Drawing the rest from reference TRBV30 and TRBJ1-2, the complete variable domain is SQTIHQWPATLVQPVGSPLSLECTVEGTSNPNLYWYRQAAGRGLQLLFYSVGIGQISSEVPQNLSASRPQDRQFILSSKKLLLSDSGFYLCAWSWGEGYTFGSGTRLTVV.